This T cell receptor (beta chain) derives from a study of blood T cell repertoires in COVID-19. Study context: The cDNA or gDNA used as material had been derived from T cells, B-cell-depleted T cells, or PBMCs.

In the original workflow: Amplification from reference gene primers served as the basis for estimated nucleated cell counts. The method was immunoSEQ multiplex PCR; TCRdb's version includes in-frame clones alone and lacks a portion of them. That table supplies the V and J calls and clone size; D and trimming were determined from the DNA. Counted here are 350,000 to 450,000 clones, 88% occurring once; the ten biggest clones make up approximately 1.5%. In germline, CDR1 is PRHDT, CDR2 FYEKMQ (reference sequence). The CDR3 totals 19 residues. V shed 5 bases and J 3 bases; nucleotides not matched to a gene: 14.

The J gene is TRBJ2-2, the V gene TRBV13, with TRBD2 matching over 11 bases. Sequencing was done on a sample of PBMCs or T cells enriched from blood (not recorded which). This TCR was sampled from a woman aged 18-29 years who had been exposed to COVID-19. CDR3 in amino acids: CASSGRGRTSGRYTGELFF. CDR3 in DNA: TGTGCCAGCAGCGGTAGGGGGAGGACTAGCGGGCGCTACACCGGGGAGCTGTTTTTT.